This T cell receptor (beta chain) is drawn from a study of CD8+CD57+ T cells in acquired aplastic anemia. Turning to the study itself: DNA recovered from sorted CD4+ and CD8+ cells had a mean of around 3.2 ug. Study-level findings and limits: Controls did not differ significantly from patients in CD8+ Simpson's diversity. The number of CD8+ CDR3 sequences shared by patients and controls was twenty-nine.

Germline CDR1 and CDR2: SQVTM and ANQGSEA. The CDR3 is made up of 11 amino acids. Between the trimmed V and J ends, which lost 3 bases and 6 bases, there was a span of 6 bases. Ten or more counts support this clonotype. Its specificity is unknown. The study profiled TCR beta VDJ and CDR3 using genomic DNA as template. TCRdb recomputed calls from the reads with MiXCR, one row per CDR3 protein. The data contain around 180,000 distinct CDR3 sequences, about 64% of them singletons. The sample consisted of sorted CD4+, CD8+, or CD8+CD57+ T cells (not recorded which) from PBMCs. The sequence derives from a human donor with severe aplastic anemia or a healthy control (not recorded which). The rearrangement uses TRBV29-1 and TRBJ2-1; D gene unclear. The chain's CDR3 is CSVDAPNEQFF. CDR3 in DNA: TGCAGCGTTGACGCCCCCAATGAGCAGTTCTTC.